These 29 T cell receptor beta chains were sequenced from one sample in a study of blood T cell repertoires in COVID-19. Method: immunoSEQ multiplex PCR; TCRdb's copy keeps in-frame clones and lacks some. The sample contains a few hundred thousand clones, more than 70% of which appear only once. The sequencing sample was made of peripheral blood. These receptors all come from a middle-aged woman who had recovered from COVID-19.

This clone was counted a few times. The chain carries TRBV30 and TRBJ1-5; possibly TRBD1 for D (6 bases). V lost 1 base and J lost 8, with 15 bases in between. Germline values: CDR1 GTSNPN, CDR2 SVGIG (reference sequence). The CDR3 totals 14 residues. CDR3 DNA: TGTGCCTGGAGTGGGTTGGGCCCAGGGGAGCCCCAGCATTTT. Translation gives CAWSGLGPGEPQHF.

V is TRBV4-1 and J is TRBJ1-3; a possible D gene is TRBD1 (5 bases). V was trimmed by 1 base and J by 3 bases, leaving 10 bases between them. The CDR3 contains 15 residues. CDR1 and CDR2 from the germline V gene are MGHRA and YSYEKL. CDR3 coding DNA: TGCGCCAGCAGCCAAGTTCAGGGAGGTGGAAACACCATATATTTT. Protein sequence: CASSQVQGGGNTIYF.

Only a few counts were recorded for this clone. CDR3 protein: CASSEAGPLDINTEAFF. CDR3 bases: TGTGCCAGCAGTGAAGCGGGCCCCCTGGACATAAACACTGAAGCTTTCTTT. This chain joins TRBV2 and TRBJ1-1; D is possibly TRBD1 (5 bases). This CDR3 spans 17 amino acids. Trimming took 0 bases from V and 2 from J, leaving 16 bases between them. CDR1 SNHLY and CDR2 FYNNEI come from the germline V gene.

This rearrangement joins TRBV18 to TRBJ2-6; D unclear. CDR1 and CDR2 (germline): KGHSH, LQKENI. The CDR3 runs to 14 residues. V shed 0 bases and J shed 6 bases, with 6 bases lying between them. The CDR3 DNA reads TGTGCCAGCTCACCACCGGGCTCGGCCAACGTCCTGACTTTC. It encodes CASSPPGSANVLTF.

The chain links TRBV28 to TRBJ2-7; 8 bases map to TRBD2. Germline V gene lookup returns CDR1 MDHEN and CDR2 SYDVKM. Trimming cost V 6 bases and J 7 bases; bases outside gene matches: 8. CDR3 size: 13 residues. The DNA for the CDR3 is TGTGCCAGCAGCCGAGCGGGGGTTGGGGAGCAGTACGTC. It translates to CASSRAGVGEQYV.

The chain recombines TRBV7-2 with TRBJ1-1, with a tentative D call TRBD1 (6 bases). This CDR3 is built from 14 residues. V lost 3 bases and J lost 0, with 8 bases in between. In germline, CDR1 is SGHTA, CDR2 FQGNSA. The CDR3, as DNA: TGTGCCAGCAGCTTGGGACATATGAACACTGAAGCTTTCTTT. It encodes CASSLGHMNTEAFF.

V usage is TRBV3-1 (or the pseudogene TRBV3-2) and J usage is TRBJ2-2, with a weak D call TRBD2 (6 bases). The CDR3 contains 16 residues. Germline CDR1 LGHDT, CDR2 YNNKEL (reference sequence). Between the trimmed V and J ends, which lost 4 bases and 4 bases, there was a span of 16 bases. CDR3 loop: CASSPPAGSITGELFF. The CDR3 DNA reads as TGTGCCAGCAGCCCCCCAGCGGGCTCCATCACCGGGGAGCTGTTTTTT.

This clone appeared once. The chain has TRBV4-1 and TRBJ2-1; 7 nucleotides agree with TRBD2. Germline V gene lookup returns CDR1 MGHRA and CDR2 YSYEKL. Germline trimming cut 3 bases from V and 8 bases from J; bases unmatched to any gene: 13. The CDR3 length is 16 residues. The CDR3 DNA follows: TGCGCCAGCAGCCACCGGGGAGGGACCCAGGCCCATGAGCAGTTCTTC. The encoded protein is CASSHRGGTQAHEQFF.

The gene calls are TRBV6-5 and TRBJ1-1, with D uncertain. The V end lost 9 bases, the J end lost 10 bases, and 15 bases lay between the germline ends. CDR3 length: 11 amino acids. Germline V gene data show CDR1 as MNHEY and CDR2 as SVGAGI. CDR3 region: CASSRGLGAFF. CDR3 DNA sequence: TGTGCCAGTAGTCGTGGACTTGGAGCTTTCTTT.

The chain is built from TRBV6-1 and TRBJ2-7; D gene ambiguous. Trimming took off 1 base at V and 9 bases at J, with 13 bases between the two ends. The germline V gene encodes CDR1 MNHNS and CDR2 SASEGT. This CDR3 has 13 amino acids. The CDR3 region is CASSEGLRVGQYF. For the CDR3, the DNA is TGTGCCAGCAGTGAAGGACTCCGTGTCGGGCAGTACTTC.

This chain uses TRBV5-6 with TRBJ1-2, with a possible D match to TRBD1 (6 bases). The CDR3 runs to 17 residues. The germline CDR1 and CDR2 sequences are SGHDT and YYEEEE. V was trimmed by 0 bases and J by 0 bases, leaving 15 bases between them. The CDR3 loop is CASSLGVTGPTNYGYTF. The CDR3 DNA reads TGTGCCAGCAGCTTGGGGGTGACAGGACCCACTAACTATGGCTACACCTTC.

The chain carries TRBV7-2 and TRBJ2-3, with TRBD2 matching over 10 bases. V gave up 5 bases and J gave up 3 bases; unmatched junction bases: 8. Germline V lookup: CDR1 SGHTA, CDR2 FQGNSA. The CDR3 is 16 residues long. CDR3 sequence reads: CASSVGTSVRTDTQYF. The CDR3 DNA sequence: TGTGCCAGCAGCGTAGGGACTAGCGTTCGGACAGATACGCAGTATTTT.

The chain uses TRBV6-2 or TRBV6-3 and TRBJ2-7; 8 nucleotides agree with TRBD2. The CDR3 consists of 16 residues. J lost 6 bases, V lost 5 bases, and 15 bases had no gene match. The germline gives CDR1 MNHEY, CDR2 SVGEGT. The CDR3 here is CASSRRGLGPLAEQYV. Here the CDR3 DNA reads TGTGCCAGCAGTCGCCGGGGACTAGGGCCCCTTGCCGAGCAGTACGTC.

The gene calls are TRBV4-3 and TRBJ2-1; D ambiguous. The CDR3 has 14 amino acids. The germline V and J ends were trimmed by 0 bases and 4 bases, with 7 bases remaining between them. CDR1 is LGHNA, CDR2 YSLEER, per germline. The CDR3 is CASSQEATYNEQFF. CDR3 nucleotide sequence: TGCGCCAGCAGCCAAGAGGCCACATACAATGAGCAGTTCTTC.

This chain uses TRBV7-3 with TRBJ2-5; TRBD1 is a possible D gene (6 bases). The CDR3 runs to 16 residues. CDR1 SGHTA and CDR2 FQGTGA come from the germline V gene. V was pared by 5 bases and J by 7 bases, with 23 bases between. The CDR3 region is CASSPGTTQGNPTQYF. The CDR3 nucleotides are TGTGCCAGCAGCCCAGGGACAACCCAGGGCAACCCGACCCAGTACTTC.

In its sample, this clone was seen once. Additional DNA sequences in this sample encode the identical CDR3. J is TRBJ1-2 and V is TRBV19, with TRBD1 as a possible D gene (5 bases). The V gene's germline CDR1 is LNHDA and CDR2 SQIVND (reference sequence). V shed 9 bases and J shed 5 bases, with 10 bases lying between them. CDR3 size: 11 residues. CDR3 sequence (DNA): TGTGCCAGCCGTGGGGCGTATGGCTACACCTTC. It specifies CASRGAYGYTF.

This chain connects TRBV7-2 to TRBJ2-5; D is possibly TRBD2 (6 bases). The CDR3 length is 15 residues. V lost 3 bases, J lost 5 bases, and 16 bases lay in between. The germline gives CDR1 SGHTA, CDR2 FQGNSA. The CDR3 nucleotides read TGTGCCAGCAGCTTTTTACTGGGGGGTGGTGAGACCCAGTACTTC. This encodes CASSFLLGGGETQYF.

This rearrangement joins TRBV29-1 to TRBJ1-3; D is undetermined. This CDR3 is built from 13 residues. CDR1 is SQVTM and CDR2 is ANQGSEA in the germline V gene. The V end lost 6 bases, the J end lost 0 bases, and 9 bases lay between the germline ends. CDR3 protein: CSVGASSGNTIYF. The DNA for the CDR3 is TGCAGCGTCGGAGCCAGCTCTGGAAACACCATATATTTT.

The gene calls are TRBV19 and TRBJ2-7; TRBD2 might be the D (6 bases). The CDR3 is 16 residues long. The V gene's germline CDR1 is LNHDA and CDR2 SQIVND (reference sequence). V lost 3 bases to trimming and J lost 2 bases, with 17 bases between them. This chain's CDR3 is CASSIPGTSPAYEQYF. Here the CDR3 DNA reads TGTGCCAGTAGTATCCCCGGGACTTCTCCCGCCTACGAGCAGTACTTC.

V and J are TRBV7-9 and TRBJ2-1, with D hard to call. The CDR3 runs 12 residues. Trimming removed 6 bases from V and 6 bases from J, with 9 bases in between. CDR1 and CDR2 (germline): SEHNR, FQNEAQ (reference sequence). The DNA for the CDR3 is TGTGCCAGCAGTCTCAACGGCAATGAGCAGTTCTTC. Its translation: CASSLNGNEQFF.

The rearrangement links TRBV7-2 to TRBJ2-5; 9 nucleotides align to TRBD2. CDR3 length: 15 amino acids. V dropped 5 bases and J dropped 5; count of bases not matched to a gene: 9. Looked up from germline, CDR1 is SGHTA and CDR2 is FQGNSA. In DNA form, the CDR3 reads TGTGCCAGCAGCCCAACGGGACTAGCTAGGGAGACCCAGTACTTC. It yields the protein CASSPTGLARETQYF.

The chain has TRBV15 and TRBJ1-2; D remains unclear. The germline V gene has CDR1 LNHNV and CDR2 YYDKDF (reference sequence). Trimming pared 0 bases from V and 4 bases from J, leaving 15 bases between. The CDR3 loop spans 16 amino acids. This chain's CDR3 is CATSRDRGSSSYGYTF. CDR3 in DNA: TGTGCCACCAGCAGAGATCGAGGAAGTTCTAGCTATGGCTACACCTTC.

CDR3 amino acids: CASIPSLAGGPSYEQYV. In nucleotides, the CDR3 is TGTGCCAGCATCCCCTCGCTAGCGGGAGGGCCCTCCTACGAGCAGTACGTC. The chain carries TRBV27 and TRBJ2-7, with 12 bases identical to TRBD2. The CDR3 spans 17 residues. Trimming at V came to 7 bases and at J to 0 bases, leaving 10 bases not matched to a gene. The germline CDR1 and CDR2 sequences are MNHEY and SMNVEV (reference sequence).

This clone was seen once. This chain connects TRBV25-1 to TRBJ2-7; 7 bases line up with TRBD1. This CDR3 has 12 amino acids. From germline, CDR1 is MGHDK and CDR2 SYGVNS. The CDR3 bases are TGTGCTATGGGGGACAGCGCCTTCCAGCAGTACTTC. Amino acid sequence: CAMGDSAFQQYF.

The V and J genes are TRBV4-1 and TRBJ2-4; 7 positions agree with TRBD1. The V and J ends lost 2 bases and 0 bases, in that order; junction bases with no gene match: 7. Germline-derived CDR1 and CDR2 are MGHRA and YSYEKL. The CDR3 has 17 residues. In DNA form, the CDR3 reads TGCGCCAGCAGCCAAATCGGGACAGAGGTAGCCAAAAACATTCAGTACTTC. Translating it yields CASSQIGTEVAKNIQYF.

In its sample, this clone was seen a few times. This chain uses TRBV7-3 with TRBJ2-5; 7 positions match TRBD2. V dropped 5 bases and J dropped 7; count of bases not matched to a gene: 7. Germline CDR1 and CDR2: SGHTA and FQGTGA. The length of the CDR3 is 13 residues. As DNA, the CDR3 is TGTGCCAGCAGCCCCGTGACGGGGGGGACCCAGTACTTC. Amino acids: CASSPVTGGTQYF.

This chain uses TRBV19 with TRBJ1-5, with 7 bases lining up with TRBD1. Germline lookup yields CDR1 LNHDA and CDR2 SQIVND (reference sequence). J was trimmed by 0 bases and V by 3 bases; bases with no gene match: 5. CDR3 length: 16 residues. Written as DNA, the CDR3 is TGTGCCAGTAGTATGGGACAGCATGGTAGCAATCAGCCCCAGCATTTT. This translates into CASSMGQHGSNQPQHF.

The chain employs TRBV7-9 and TRBJ1-2; D remains ambiguous. Looked up from germline, CDR1 is SEHNR and CDR2 is FQNEAQ (reference sequence). The length of the CDR3 is 14 residues. The V end lost 2 bases, the J end lost 4 bases, and 11 bases lay between the germline ends. Here the CDR3 DNA reads TGTGCCAGCAGCTTATCGCAGGCGGGCTATGGCTACACCTTC. The encoded protein is CASSLSQAGYGYTF. Combining the CDR3 with reference TRBV7-9 and TRBJ1-2 gives the whole variable domain DTGVSQNPRHKITKRGQNVTFRCDPISEHNRLYWYRQTLGQGPEFLTYFQNEAQLEKSRLLSDRFSAERPKGSFSTLEIQRTEQGDSAMYLCASSLSQAGYGYTFGSGTRLTVV.

The rearrangement uses TRBV7-2 and TRBJ2-3; 7 bases are shared with TRBD1. The ends lost 9 bases at V and 0 bases at J; junction bases unmatched: 3. Germline values: CDR1 SGHTA, CDR2 FQGNSA. CDR3 length equals 13 residues. CDR3 amino acids: CASKTGSTDTQYF. The CDR3 coding sequence is TGTGCCAGTAAGACAGGGAGCACAGATACGCAGTATTTT.